This T cell receptor (beta chain) derives from a study of cytomegalovirus exposure and HLA in healthy donors. At the level of the study: The 90 to 150 validation repertoires used the same platform as the 550 to 750 first-cohort repertoires, a later analysis reported.

V lost 2 bases and J lost 4; bases outside the gene matches: 13. The CDR3 sequence is 18 residues long. Per the germline V gene, CDR1 is SSHAT and CDR2 is FNYEAQ (reference sequence). Method: immunoSEQ multiplex PCR; TCRdb's copy keeps in-frame clones and lacks some. The data show more than 85,000 clones, with 88% seen just once and approximately 2.3% held by the top ten. The specimen was PBMCs. This TCR derives from a woman younger than 35 in good health and CMV-seronegative. The rearrangement links TRBV7-7 to TRBJ2-1; TRBD2 agrees at 8 bases. The CDR3 coding sequence is TGTGCCAGCAGCTTACAACTAGCGGAAGGCAGCGTTTACAATGAGCAGTTCTTC. It codes for CASSLQLAEGSVYNEQFF.